These 30 T cell receptor beta chains share one sample of origin, sequenced in a study of cytomegalovirus exposure and HLA in healthy donors. The PCR contained 60 Vbeta and 13 Jbeta primers. The repertoire was sequenced with immunoSEQ multiplex PCR; TCRdb's copy has only in-frame clones and lacks some. The sample lists over 30,000 clones, approximately 61% occurring once. The source material was PBMCs. These receptors all come from a man aged 45-65 years in good health and CMV-seropositive.

V usage is TRBV10-3 and J usage is TRBJ1-1; D is unresolved. V lost 10 bases and J 0 bases, leaving 12 bases between the germline ends. Germline lookup yields CDR1 ENHRY and CDR2 SYGVKD. CDR3 length: 13 amino acids. CDR3 loop: CATRQDMNTEAFF. The CDR3 DNA sequence: TGTGCCACCCGACAAGACATGAACACTGAAGCTTTCTTT.

The chain carries TRBV18 and TRBJ1-5; D might be TRBD1 (5 bases). The CDR3 has 17 amino acids. Germline CDR1 reads KGHSH; CDR2 reads LQKENI. V gave up 4 bases and J gave up 0 bases, with 16 bases separating them. Here the CDR3 DNA reads TGTGCCAGCTCACTACGACCCGGAGGGGATAGCAATCAGCCCCAGCATTTT. Encoded protein: CASSLRPGGDSNQPQHF. The whole variable domain, filled in from reference TRBV18 and TRBJ1-5, reads NAGVMQNPRHLVRRRGQEARLRCSPMKGHSHVYWYRQLPEEGLKFMVYLQKENIIDESGMPKERFSAEFPKEGPSILRIQQVVRGDSAAYFCASSLRPGGDSNQPQHFGDGTRLSIL.

Regarding this clone: Germline and junction disagree at one end, which may indicate a read error. The rearrangement uses TRBV7-7 and TRBJ2-5; tentative D call: TRBD2 (5 bases). The CDR3 extends over 14 amino acids. The germline V gene encodes CDR1 SSHAT and CDR2 FNYEAQ (reference sequence). CDR3 amino acids: CASSPVAGGETQYF. The CDR3 DNA reads TGTGCTAGCAGCCCCGTTGCGGGTGGGGAGACCCAGTACTTC.

The V gene is TRBV5-4, the J gene TRBJ2-2; D is unclear. Germline assignment: CDR1 SGHNT and CDR2 YYREEE (reference sequence). This CDR3 region has 14 residues. The V end lost 4 bases, the J end lost 9 bases, and 16 bases lay between the germline ends. CDR3 amino acids: CASSPEPETRELFF. The CDR3 DNA reads TGTGCCAGCAGCCCCGAACCCGAAACAAGGGAGCTGTTTTTT.

The rearrangement joins TRBV5-1 to TRBJ2-2, with D tentatively TRBD2 (6 bases). V was trimmed by 3 bases and J by 6 bases, leaving 12 bases between them. Germline V gene sequence: CDR1 SGHRS, CDR2 YFSETQ. This CDR3 comprises 14 residues. The CDR3 here is CASSSDYGAGELFF. In DNA form, the CDR3 reads TGCGCCAGCAGCTCGGACTACGGGGCCGGGGAGCTGTTTTTT.

The gene calls are TRBV5-6 and TRBJ1-6; 8 bases are a match to TRBD1. CDR1 is SGHDT and CDR2 is YYEEEE in the germline V gene. Trimming at V came to 4 bases and at J to 8 bases, leaving 11 bases not matched to a gene. The CDR3 sequence is 16 residues long. The CDR3 region is CASSALGGTGDSPLHF. In nucleotides, the CDR3 is TGTGCCAGCAGCGCCCTTGGGGGGACAGGAGATTCACCCCTCCACTTT.

In its sample, this clone ranks as medium-sized. This chain connects TRBV2 to TRBJ1-5; D possibly corresponds to TRBD1 (5 bases). CDR1 SNHLY and CDR2 FYNNEI come from the germline V gene. CDR3 length: 14 residues. V shed 6 bases and J shed 3 bases, with 12 bases lying between them. The CDR3 is CASREGLSNQPQHF. The DNA for the CDR3 is TGTGCCAGCAGGGAGGGACTGTCCAATCAGCCCCAGCATTTT.

The J gene is TRBJ1-2, the V gene TRBV5-1; perhaps TRBD1 as D (5 bases). This CDR3 comprises 16 residues. V was clipped by 0 bases and J by 5 bases, with 17 bases between them. Germline lookup yields CDR1 SGHRS and CDR2 YFSETQ. CDR3 loop: CASSLAGGSIEYGYTF. The CDR3 coding sequence is TGCGCCAGCAGCTTGGCCGGGGGATCGATTGAGTATGGCTACACCTTC.

The chain couples TRBV4-1 to TRBJ2-1; D is perhaps TRBD2 (5 bases). This CDR3 is 16 amino acids long. The germline V gene encodes CDR1 MGHRA and CDR2 YSYEKL. V was trimmed by 1 base and J by 5 bases, leaving 15 bases between them. CDR3 residues: CASSQGNRDPNNEQFF. Here the CDR3 DNA reads TGCGCCAGCAGCCAAGGGAACCGGGATCCCAACAATGAGCAGTTCTTC.

CDR3 residues: CASSLARTDVNEKLFF. The CDR3, as DNA: TGTGCCAGCAGCCTTGCACGGACAGACGTAAATGAAAAACTGTTTTTT. The chain uses TRBV7-8 and TRBJ1-4, with a possible D match to TRBD1 (6 bases). Germline values: CDR1 SGHVS, CDR2 FQNEAQ. Trimming stripped 5 bases from V and 5 bases from J, with 18 bases between. CDR3 length: 16 residues. Using reference TRBV7-8 and TRBJ1-4 for the parts outside the CDR3, the full variable domain is GAGVSQSPRYKVAKRGQDVALRCDPISGHVSLFWYQQALGQGPEFLTYFQNEAQLDKSGLPSDRFFAERPEGSVSTLKIQRTQQEDSAVYLCASSLARTDVNEKLFFGSGTQLSVL.

This chain connects TRBV30 to TRBJ2-2; a weak D match, TRBD2 (5 bases). V shed 1 base and J shed 8 bases, with 11 bases lying between them. Germline V gene sequence: CDR1 GTSNPN, CDR2 SVGIG (reference sequence). The CDR3 spans 13 residues. The CDR3: CAWSDPGTGELFF. The CDR3 bases are TGTGCCTGGAGTGATCCGGGAACGGGGGAGCTGTTTTTT.

The chain has TRBV5-6 and TRBJ2-7, with 7 bases matching TRBD1. In germline, CDR1 is SGHDT, CDR2 YYEEEE. The CDR3 is 12 residues long. Trimming removed 0 bases from V and 6 bases from J; junction bases left unmatched: 0. CDR3 residues: CASSLDRGEQYF. CDR3 coding DNA: TGTGCCAGCAGCTTGGACAGGGGCGAGCAGTACTTC.

This sequence joins TRBV7-6 and TRBJ1-6, with 7 bases that match TRBD1. Germline loops: CDR1 SGHVS, CDR2 FNYEAQ. The CDR3 sequence is 14 residues long. Trimming at V came to 1 base and at J to 12 bases, leaving 6 bases not matched to a gene. CDR3 protein: CASSLDRGTGPLHF. CDR3 nucleotide sequence: TGTGCCAGCAGCTTAGACAGGGGAACGGGACCCCTCCACTTT. Filled out from reference TRBV7-6 and TRBJ1-6, the complete variable domain reads GAGVSQSPRYKVTKRGQDVALRCDPISGHVSLYWYRQALGQGPEFLTYFNYEAQQDKSGLPNDRFSAERPEGSISTLTIQRTEQRDSAMYRCASSLDRGTGPLHFGNGTRLTVT.

There are a few counts of this clone. V is TRBV4-1 and J is TRBJ2-7; D call uncertain. Trimming left V 2 bases short and J 2 bases short, with 13 bases between. Germline assignment: CDR1 MGHRA and CDR2 YSYEKL. The CDR3 extends over 15 amino acids. The CDR3 region has the DNA TGCGCCAGCAGCCAACTTACACAACCCCCCTACGAGCAGTACTTC. Protein sequence: CASSQLTQPPYEQYF.

The genes are TRBV28 and TRBJ1-2; tentative D call: TRBD1 (5 bases). The CDR3 is 15 amino acids. Germline CDR1 and CDR2: MDHEN and SYDVKM. Trimming removed 5 bases from V and 2 bases from J, with 15 bases in between. The CDR3: CASSAPGTGNYGYTF. In DNA form, the CDR3 reads TGTGCCAGCAGTGCACCCGGGACTGGGAACTATGGCTACACCTTC.

The J gene is TRBJ1-1, the V gene TRBV15, with 9 bases matching TRBD1. J lost 9 bases, V lost 5 bases, and 10 bases had no gene match. Germline CDR1 reads LNHNV; CDR2 reads YYDKDF (reference sequence). This CDR3 has 14 amino acids. The CDR3 sequence is CATSRDRQGVKAFF. The CDR3 DNA reads TGTGCCACCAGCCGCGACAGACAGGGGGTCAAAGCTTTCTTT.

The chain uses TRBV25-1 and TRBJ2-6, with TRBD2 matching over 11 bases. Germline assignment: CDR1 MGHDK and CDR2 SYGVNS. Trimming removed 8 bases from V and 2 bases from J; junction bases left unmatched: 2. The CDR3 is 15 residues long. The CDR3 region has the DNA TGTGCCAGCTTAGCGGGGGGGACTGGGGCCAACGTCCTGACTTTC. Translation gives CASLAGGTGANVLTF. The full variable domain, completed using reference TRBV25-1 and TRBJ2-6, is EADIYQTPRYLVIGTGKKITLECSQTMGHDKMYWYQQDPGMELHLIHYSYGVNSTEKGDLSSESTVSRIRTEHFPLTLESARPSHTSQYLCASLAGGTGANVLTFGAGSRLTVL.

This clone has only one observation. The rearrangement links TRBV15 to TRBJ2-7; D remains ambiguous. With 9 bases removed from V and 3 bases from J, the gap between germline ends came to 15 bases. Germline-derived CDR1 and CDR2 are LNHNV and YYDKDF (reference sequence). This CDR3 comprises 13 residues. The CDR3, as DNA: TGTGCCACTGCCCCCTTGAGCGACTACGAGCAGTACTTC. The encoded protein is CATAPLSDYEQYF.

CDR3 region: CASSVPGQYGYTF. The CDR3 nucleotides read TGTGCCAGCAGCGTACCGGGACAGTATGGCTACACCTTC. The chain joins TRBV7-6 to TRBJ1-2, with TRBD1 identical over 7 bases. This CDR3 has 13 residues. Germline V CDR1 and CDR2: SGHVS, FNYEAQ. J was trimmed by 5 bases and V by 5 bases; bases with no gene match: 5.

This sequence joins TRBV28 and TRBJ1-5, with TRBD1 as a possible D gene (6 bases). Germline V lookup: CDR1 MDHEN, CDR2 SYDVKM. The CDR3 extends over 13 amino acids. The germline V and J ends were trimmed by 6 bases and 5 bases, with 11 bases remaining between them. The CDR3 sequence: CASRRDMYQPQHF. In DNA, the CDR3 is TGTGCCAGCAGACGGGACATGTATCAGCCCCAGCATTTT.

The chain has TRBV30 and TRBJ1-2; no firm D call. This CDR3 comprises 12 residues. Deletions cut 1 base from V and 4 bases from J, with 7 bases between. Germline CDR1 and CDR2: GTSNPN and SVGIG (reference sequence). CDR3 DNA sequence: TGTGCCTGGAGTGCTGGCGGCTATGGCTACACCTTC. The encoded protein is CAWSAGGYGYTF. Filled out from reference TRBV30 and TRBJ1-2, the complete variable domain reads SQTIHQWPATLVQPVGSPLSLECTVEGTSNPNLYWYRQAAGRGLQLLFYSVGIGQISSEVPQNLSASRPQDRQFILSSKKLLLSDSGFYLCAWSAGGYGYTFGSGTRLTVV.

The chain links TRBV7-9 to TRBJ2-5; D might be TRBD2 (5 bases). Trimming shortened V by 4 bases and J by 4 bases, and 13 bases separated the two germline ends. The CDR3 contains 14 residues. Per germline, CDR1 SEHNR and CDR2 FQNEAQ (reference sequence). CDR3: CASSSTSVLETQYF. The DNA for the CDR3 is TGTGCCAGCAGCTCCACTAGTGTCCTAGAGACCCAGTACTTC. The full variable domain, rest sourced from reference TRBV7-9 and TRBJ2-5, is DTGVSQNPRHKITKRGQNVTFRCDPISEHNRLYWYRQTLGQGPEFLTYFQNEAQLEKSRLLSDRFSAERPKGSFSTLEIQRTEQGDSAMYLCASSSTSVLETQYFGPGTRLLVL.

The J gene is TRBJ2-7, the V gene TRBV5-4; 8 bases match TRBD1. The CDR3 runs to 15 residues. Trimming removed 5 bases from V and 0 bases from J; junction bases left unmatched: 7. In germline, CDR1 is SGHNT, CDR2 YYREEE (reference sequence). CDR3 sequence (DNA): TGTGCCAGCAGTAAAGGGACAGGTGGCTCCTACGAGCAGTACTTC. It is translated as CASSKGTGGSYEQYF.

This clone turned up a few times. Other DNA sequences in this specimen translate into the identical CDR3. The J gene is TRBJ1-1, the V gene TRBV6-5; D gene ambiguous. This CDR3 spans 14 amino acids. Trimming left V 3 bases short and J 1 base short, with 9 bases between. Germline V gene lookup returns CDR1 MNHEY and CDR2 SVGAGI. CDR3 loop: CASSYSEGNTEAFF. The CDR3 DNA follows: TGTGCCAGCAGTTATTCAGAGGGGAACACTGAAGCTTTCTTT.

The rearrangement joins TRBV29-1 to TRBJ2-3; D perhaps matches TRBD1 (6 bases). The CDR3 is 12 amino acids. Between the trimmed V and J ends, which lost 3 bases and 3 bases, there was a span of 7 bases. Germline V gene data show CDR1 as SQVTM and CDR2 as ANQGSEA. The CDR3 DNA follows: TGCAGCGTTGACACAGGGACAGATACGCAGTATTTT. Translation: CSVDTGTDTQYF.

The chain couples TRBV6-5 to TRBJ2-7, with D perhaps matching TRBD1 (6 bases). The germline gives CDR1 MNHEY, CDR2 SVGAGI. The V end was cut by 0 bases, the J end by 3 bases, with 9 bases between. The CDR3 contains 14 residues. In nucleotides, the CDR3 is TGTGCCAGCAGTTACTCACAGGGTATCTACGAGCAGTACTTC. Its protein is CASSYSQGIYEQYF.

This clone was detected only once. V is TRBV6-5 and J is TRBJ1-1, with unresolved D. Germline-derived CDR1 and CDR2 are MNHEY and SVGAGI. This CDR3 region has 11 residues. Trimming took off 5 bases at V and 1 base at J, with 2 bases between the two ends. The CDR3 nucleotides are TGTGCCAGCAGTCGGAACACTGAAGCTTTCTTT. It yields the protein CASSRNTEAFF.

J is TRBJ2-2 and V is TRBV29-1; 8 bases fit TRBD1. With V trimmed by 5 bases and J by 4 bases, 3 bases remained unmatched. The CDR3 extends over 13 amino acids. Germline CDR1 reads SQVTM; CDR2 reads ANQGSEA. The CDR3 region has the DNA TGCAGCGTTATCACAGGGGGCACCGGGGAGCTGTTTTTT. Its protein product is CSVITGGTGELFF.

The chain couples TRBV2 to TRBJ2-2; 10 bases fit TRBD2. CDR1 and CDR2 (germline): SNHLY, FYNNEI. Losses at the gene ends were 9 bases for V and 1 base for J; bases not matched to a gene: 5. CDR3 length: 15 residues. The CDR3 sequence is CASQTSGLNTGELFF. In DNA form, the CDR3 reads TGTGCCAGTCAGACTAGCGGGTTGAACACCGGGGAGCTGTTTTTT.

This chain links TRBV6-5 with TRBJ2-1, with D possibly matching TRBD2 (7 bases). Germline values: CDR1 MNHEY, CDR2 SVGAGI. This CDR3 contains 14 residues. V was trimmed by 3 bases and J by 7 bases, leaving 13 bases between them. CDR3 in amino acids: CASSYGGGRNEQFF. CDR3 nucleotide sequence: TGTGCCAGCAGTTATGGGGGGGGGCGGAATGAGCAGTTCTTC.